This section outlines one T cell receptor (beta chain) sequence together with its context. Its antigen is unknown. These donors counted as nominally healthy when sampled, but unrecorded immune exposures were likely. This entry is derived from a study of cytomegalovirus exposure and HLA in healthy donors. Germline V gene data show CDR1 as SGHVS and CDR2 as FNYEAQ. Trimming removed 6 bases from V and 2 bases from J; junction bases left unmatched: 8. CDR3 size: 15 residues. Study findings and constraints: In a later analysis, 15,000 to 20,000 TCR beta sequences were associated with HLA alleles at 0.05 false discovery rate. According to the study, 160 or so TCR beta chains were cytomegalovirus-associated. Prior analysis indicated that the majority of TCR beta V segments exhibited productivity approximately 90% or approximately 30% of the time.

The PCR employed 60 Vbeta primers together with 13 Jbeta primers. The assay was immunoSEQ multiplex PCR, and TCRdb's table has in-frame clones only and misses some. The sample contains about 160,000 clones, about 80% of which appear only once. The sequencing sample was made of PBMCs. J is TRBJ2-3 and V is TRBV7-6; 7 bases fit TRBD2. The clonotype originates from a man aged 40-49 years in good health and CMV-seronegative. The CDR3 is CASRGSLADTDTQYF. In DNA form, the CDR3 reads TGTGCCAGCAGGGGGAGTCTAGCGGACACAGATACGCAGTATTTT. Full variable domain (outside the CDR3, taken from reference TRBV7-6 and TRBJ2-3): GAGVSQSPRYKVTKRGQDVALRCDPISGHVSLYWYRQALGQGPEFLTYFNYEAQQDKSGLPNDRFSAERPEGSISTLTIQRTEQRDSAMYRCASRGSLADTDTQYFGPGTRLTVL.